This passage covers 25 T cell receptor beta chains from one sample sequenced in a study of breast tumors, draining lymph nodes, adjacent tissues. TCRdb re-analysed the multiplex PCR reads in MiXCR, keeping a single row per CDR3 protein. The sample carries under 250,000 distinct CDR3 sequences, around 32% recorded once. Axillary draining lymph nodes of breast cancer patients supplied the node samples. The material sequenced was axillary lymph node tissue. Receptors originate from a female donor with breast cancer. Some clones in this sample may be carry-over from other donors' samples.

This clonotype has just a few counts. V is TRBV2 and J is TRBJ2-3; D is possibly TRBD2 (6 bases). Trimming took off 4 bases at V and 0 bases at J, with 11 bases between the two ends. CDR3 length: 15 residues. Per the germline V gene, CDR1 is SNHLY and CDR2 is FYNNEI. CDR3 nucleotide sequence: TGTGCCAGCAGTGTCCGAAGCGGGAGCACAGATACGCAGTATTTT. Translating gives CASSVRSGSTDTQYF.

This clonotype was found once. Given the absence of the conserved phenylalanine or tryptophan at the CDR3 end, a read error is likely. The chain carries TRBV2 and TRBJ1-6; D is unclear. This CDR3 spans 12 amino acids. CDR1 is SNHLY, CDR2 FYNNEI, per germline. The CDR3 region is CASSSGNSPLHS. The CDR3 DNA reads TGTGCTAGCAGTTCTGGGAATTCACCCCTCCACTCT.

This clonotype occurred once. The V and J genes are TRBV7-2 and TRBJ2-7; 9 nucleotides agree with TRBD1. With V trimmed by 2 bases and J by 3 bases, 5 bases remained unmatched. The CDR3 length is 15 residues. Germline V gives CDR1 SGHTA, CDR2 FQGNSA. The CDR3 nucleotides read TGTGCCAGCAGCTTACGGACAGGGGACAGCTACGAGCAGTACTTC. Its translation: CASSLRTGDSYEQYF.

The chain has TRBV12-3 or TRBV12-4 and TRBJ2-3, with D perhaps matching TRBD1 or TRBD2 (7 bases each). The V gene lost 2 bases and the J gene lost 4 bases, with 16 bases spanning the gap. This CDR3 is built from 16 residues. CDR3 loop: CASSLRARGGPDTQYF. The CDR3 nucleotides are TGTGCCAGCAGTTTAAGGGCCAGGGGGGGACCAGATACGCAGTATTTT.

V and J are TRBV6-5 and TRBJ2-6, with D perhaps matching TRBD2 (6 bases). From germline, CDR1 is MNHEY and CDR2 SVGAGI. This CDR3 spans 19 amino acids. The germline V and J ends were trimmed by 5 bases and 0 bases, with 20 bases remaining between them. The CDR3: CASSRAGPGRLSGANVLTF. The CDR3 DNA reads TGTGCCAGCAGTCGGGCAGGGCCCGGGAGACTCTCTGGGGCCAACGTCCTGACTTTC.

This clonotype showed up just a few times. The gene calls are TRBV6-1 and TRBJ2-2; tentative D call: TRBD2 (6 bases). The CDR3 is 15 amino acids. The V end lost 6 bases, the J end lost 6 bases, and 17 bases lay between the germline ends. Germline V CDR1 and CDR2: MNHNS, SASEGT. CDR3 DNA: TGTGCCAGCAGGCCGGGCGGGGACGGGGCCGGGGAGCTGTTTTTT. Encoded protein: CASRPGGDGAGELFF.

The DNA of the CDR3 is TGTGCCACCCAGGGGCGGGAGGGCCCAACAGATACGCAGTATTTT. Encoded protein: CATQGREGPTDTQYF. The chain has TRBV6-5 and TRBJ2-3; 9 nucleotides agree with TRBD2. CDR1 is MNHEY and CDR2 is SVGAGI in the germline V gene. The CDR3 has 15 amino acids. Losses at the gene ends were 10 bases for V and 3 bases for J; bases not matched to a gene: 11.

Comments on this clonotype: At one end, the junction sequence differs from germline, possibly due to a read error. As DNA, the CDR3 is TGCGCCAGCAGCCAAGAGATGAGGTGGAATTCACCCCTCCACTTT. Translated: CASSQEMRWNSPLHF. This chain connects TRBV3-1 to TRBJ1-6; D gene unclear. The CDR3 consists of 15 residues. Germline CDR1 LGHDT, CDR2 YNNKEL (reference sequence).

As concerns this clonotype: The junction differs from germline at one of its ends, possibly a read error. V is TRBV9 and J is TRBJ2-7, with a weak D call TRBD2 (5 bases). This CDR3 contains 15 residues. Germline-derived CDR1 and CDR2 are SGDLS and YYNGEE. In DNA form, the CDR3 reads TGTGCCAGCAGCGTAGGGCAGGAGGCATCCTACGAGCCGTACTTC. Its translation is CASSVGQEASYEPYF.

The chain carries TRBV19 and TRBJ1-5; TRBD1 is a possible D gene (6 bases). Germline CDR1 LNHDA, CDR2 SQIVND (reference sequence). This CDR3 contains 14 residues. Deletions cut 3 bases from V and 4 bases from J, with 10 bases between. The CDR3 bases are TGTGCCAGTAGTATTGGGGGGCCAAATCAGCCCCAGCATTTT. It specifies CASSIGGPNQPQHF.

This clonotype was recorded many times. The CDR3 is CASGKLVPRNEQFF. The CDR3 DNA follows: TGTGCCAGCGGGAAGCTAGTACCGAGAAATGAGCAGTTCTTC. The chain uses TRBV28 and TRBJ2-1; D unresolved. V lost 8 bases and J 7 bases, leaving 18 bases between the germline ends. CDR3 length: 14 amino acids. Germline CDR1 MDHEN, CDR2 SYDVKM.

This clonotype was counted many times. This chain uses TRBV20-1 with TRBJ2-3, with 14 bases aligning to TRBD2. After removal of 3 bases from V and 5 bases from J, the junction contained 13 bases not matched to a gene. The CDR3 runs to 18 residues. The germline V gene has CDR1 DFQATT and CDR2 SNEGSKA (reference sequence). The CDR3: CSASPRGLAGVFRDTQYF. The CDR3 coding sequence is TGCAGTGCTAGTCCCCGGGGACTAGCGGGAGTGTTCAGAGATACGCAGTATTTT.

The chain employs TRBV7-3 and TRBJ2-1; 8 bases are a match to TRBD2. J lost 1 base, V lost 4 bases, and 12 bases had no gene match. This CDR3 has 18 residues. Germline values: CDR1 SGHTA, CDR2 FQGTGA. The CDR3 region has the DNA TGTGCCAGCAGCTACGAACCGGGACTAGGACAATCCTACAATGAGCAGTTCTTC. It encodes CASSYEPGLGQSYNEQFF.

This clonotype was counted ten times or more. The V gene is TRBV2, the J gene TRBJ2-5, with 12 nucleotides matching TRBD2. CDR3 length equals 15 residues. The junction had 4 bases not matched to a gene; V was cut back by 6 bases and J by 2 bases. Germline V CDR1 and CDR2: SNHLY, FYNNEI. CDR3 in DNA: TGTGCCAGCAGCGCGGGACTAGCGGGTCAAGAGACCCAGTACTTC. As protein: CASSAGLAGQETQYF.

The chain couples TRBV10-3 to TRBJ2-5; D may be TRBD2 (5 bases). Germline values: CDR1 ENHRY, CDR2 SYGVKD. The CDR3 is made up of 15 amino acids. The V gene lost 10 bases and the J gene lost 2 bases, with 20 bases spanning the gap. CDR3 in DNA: TGTGCCACCTTTGATGAGGGCCCTTTGCAAGAGACCCAGTACTTC. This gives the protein CATFDEGPLQETQYF.

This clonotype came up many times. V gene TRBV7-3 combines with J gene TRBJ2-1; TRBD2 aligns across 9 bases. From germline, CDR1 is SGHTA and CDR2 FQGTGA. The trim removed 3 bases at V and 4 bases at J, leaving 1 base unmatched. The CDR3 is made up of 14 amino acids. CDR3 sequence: CASSFAGGYNEQFF. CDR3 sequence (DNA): TGTGCCAGCAGCTTCGCGGGAGGGTACAATGAGCAGTTCTTC.

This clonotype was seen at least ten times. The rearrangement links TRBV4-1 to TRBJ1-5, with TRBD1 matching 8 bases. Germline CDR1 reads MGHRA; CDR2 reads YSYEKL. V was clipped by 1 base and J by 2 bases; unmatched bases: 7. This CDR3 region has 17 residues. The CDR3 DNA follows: TGCGCCAGCAGCCAAGCCTCCTCAGGGGGCGGCAATCAGCCCCAGCATTTT. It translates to CASSQASSGGGNQPQHF.

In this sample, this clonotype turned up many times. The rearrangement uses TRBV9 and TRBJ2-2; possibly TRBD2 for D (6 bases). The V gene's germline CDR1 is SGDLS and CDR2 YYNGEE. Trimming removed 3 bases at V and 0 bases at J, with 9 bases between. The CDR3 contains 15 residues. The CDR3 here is CASSDGRTNTGELFF. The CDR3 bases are TGTGCCAGCAGCGACGGGAGAACGAACACCGGGGAGCTGTTTTTT. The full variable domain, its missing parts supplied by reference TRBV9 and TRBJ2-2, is DSGVTQTPKHLITATGQRVTLRCSPRSGDLSVYWYQQSLDQGLQFLIQYYNGEERAKGNILERFSAQQFPDLHSELNLSSLELGDSALYFCASSDGRTNTGELFFGEGSRLTVL.

CDR3 sequence: CATSRDRDNQETQHF. The CDR3 DNA reads as TGTGCCACCAGCAGAGATAGGGACAACCAAGAGACCCAGCATTTT. The V and J genes are TRBV15 and TRBJ1-5; a possible D gene is TRBD1 (6 bases). The CDR3 sequence is 15 residues long. Germline CDR1 reads LNHNV; CDR2 reads YYDKDF (reference sequence). The V end lost 0 bases, the J end lost 11 bases, and 17 bases lay between the germline ends.

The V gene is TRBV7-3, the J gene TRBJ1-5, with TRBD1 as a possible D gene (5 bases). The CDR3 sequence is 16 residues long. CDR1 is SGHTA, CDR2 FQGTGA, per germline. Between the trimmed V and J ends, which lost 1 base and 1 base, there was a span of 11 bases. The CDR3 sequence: CASSLNGGTSNQPQHF. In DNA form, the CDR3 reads TGTGCCAGCAGCTTAAATGGAGGGACCAGCAATCAGCCCCAGCATTTT.

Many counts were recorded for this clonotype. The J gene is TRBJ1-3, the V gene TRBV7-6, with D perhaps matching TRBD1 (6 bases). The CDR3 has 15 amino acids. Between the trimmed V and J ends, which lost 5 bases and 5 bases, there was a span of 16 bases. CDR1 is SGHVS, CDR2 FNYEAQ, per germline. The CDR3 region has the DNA TGTGCCAGCAGCCCTAACAGGGCAGCACGAAACACCATATATTTT. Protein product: CASSPNRAARNTIYF. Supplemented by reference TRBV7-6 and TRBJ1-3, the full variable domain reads GAGVSQSPRYKVTKRGQDVALRCDPISGHVSLYWYRQALGQGPEFLTYFNYEAQQDKSGLPNDRFSAERPEGSISTLTIQRTEQRDSAMYRCASSPNRAARNTIYFGEGSWLTVV.

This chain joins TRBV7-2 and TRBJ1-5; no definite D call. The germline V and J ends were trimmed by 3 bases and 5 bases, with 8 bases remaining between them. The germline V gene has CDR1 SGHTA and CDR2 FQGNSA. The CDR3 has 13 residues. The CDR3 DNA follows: TGTGCCAGCAGCTTGACAAACGATCAGCCCCAGCATTTT. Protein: CASSLTNDQPQHF.

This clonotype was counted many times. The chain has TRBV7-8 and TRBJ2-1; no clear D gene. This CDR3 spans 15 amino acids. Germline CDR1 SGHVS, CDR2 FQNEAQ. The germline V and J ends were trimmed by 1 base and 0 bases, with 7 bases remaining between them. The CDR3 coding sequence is TGTGCCAGCAGCTTAGTGGAAACCTCCTACAATGAGCAGTTCTTC. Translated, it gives CASSLVETSYNEQFF. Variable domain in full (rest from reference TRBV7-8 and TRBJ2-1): GAGVSQSPRYKVAKRGQDVALRCDPISGHVSLFWYQQALGQGPEFLTYFQNEAQLDKSGLPSDRFFAERPEGSVSTLKIQRTQQEDSAVYLCASSLVETSYNEQFFGPGTRLTVL.

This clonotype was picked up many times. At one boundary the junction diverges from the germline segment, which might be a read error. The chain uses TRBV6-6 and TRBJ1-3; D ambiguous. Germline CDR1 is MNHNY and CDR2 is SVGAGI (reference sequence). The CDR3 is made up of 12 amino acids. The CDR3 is CANSESGNTIYF. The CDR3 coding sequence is TGTGCCAACAGTGAATCTGGAAACACCATATATTTT.

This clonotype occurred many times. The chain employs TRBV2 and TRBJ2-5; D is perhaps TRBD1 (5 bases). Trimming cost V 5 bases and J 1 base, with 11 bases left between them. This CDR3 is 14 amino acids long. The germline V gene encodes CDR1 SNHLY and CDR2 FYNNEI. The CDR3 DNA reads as TGTGCCAGCAGTCCCCTGACAGTCCAAGAGACCCAGTACTTC. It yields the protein CASSPLTVQETQYF.